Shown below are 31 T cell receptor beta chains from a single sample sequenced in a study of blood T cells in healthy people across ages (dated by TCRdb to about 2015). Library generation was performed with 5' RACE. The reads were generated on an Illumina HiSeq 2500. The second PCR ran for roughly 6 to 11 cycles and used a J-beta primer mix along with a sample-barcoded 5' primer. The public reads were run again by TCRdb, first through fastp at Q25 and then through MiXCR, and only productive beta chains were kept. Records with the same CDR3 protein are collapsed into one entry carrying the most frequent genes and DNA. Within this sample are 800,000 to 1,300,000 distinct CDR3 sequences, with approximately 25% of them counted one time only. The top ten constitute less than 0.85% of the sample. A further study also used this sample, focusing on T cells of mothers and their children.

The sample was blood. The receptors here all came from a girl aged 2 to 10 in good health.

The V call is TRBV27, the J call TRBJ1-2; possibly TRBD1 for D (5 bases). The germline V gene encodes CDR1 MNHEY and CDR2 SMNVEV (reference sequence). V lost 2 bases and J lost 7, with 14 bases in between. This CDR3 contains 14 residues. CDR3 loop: CASSLTGMGTGYTF. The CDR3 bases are TGTGCCAGCAGTTTAACTGGAATGGGGACTGGCTACACCTTC.

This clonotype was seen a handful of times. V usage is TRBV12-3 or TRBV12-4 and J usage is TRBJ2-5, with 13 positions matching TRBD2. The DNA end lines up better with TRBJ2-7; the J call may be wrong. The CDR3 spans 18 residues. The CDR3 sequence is CASSSGTSGNRYTYEQYF. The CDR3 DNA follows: TGTGCCAGCAGCTCCGGGACTAGCGGGAATAGGTATACTTACGAGCAGTACTTC.

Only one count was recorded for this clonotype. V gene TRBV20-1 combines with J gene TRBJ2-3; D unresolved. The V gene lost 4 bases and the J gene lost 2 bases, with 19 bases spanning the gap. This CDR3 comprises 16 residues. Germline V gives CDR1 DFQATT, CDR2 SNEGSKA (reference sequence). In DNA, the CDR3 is TGCAGTGCTACTATCTTTGCGGCGGTTACCACAGATACGCAGTATTTT. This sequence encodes CSATIFAAVTTDTQYF.

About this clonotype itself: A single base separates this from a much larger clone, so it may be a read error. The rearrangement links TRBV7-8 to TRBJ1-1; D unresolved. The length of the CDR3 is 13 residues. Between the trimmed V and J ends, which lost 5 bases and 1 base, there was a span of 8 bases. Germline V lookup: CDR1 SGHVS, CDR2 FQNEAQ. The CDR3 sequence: CASSTRQNTEAFF. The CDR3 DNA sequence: TGTGCCAGCAGCACCAGACAGAACACTGAAGCTTTCTTT.

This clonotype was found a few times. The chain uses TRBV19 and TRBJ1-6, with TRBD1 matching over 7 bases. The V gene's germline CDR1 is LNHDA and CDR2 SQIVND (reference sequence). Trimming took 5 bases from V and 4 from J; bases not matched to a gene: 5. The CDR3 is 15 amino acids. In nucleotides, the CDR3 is TGTGCCAGTAGTCCGGGGACAGATTATAATTCACCCCTCCACTTT. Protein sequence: CASSPGTDYNSPLHF.

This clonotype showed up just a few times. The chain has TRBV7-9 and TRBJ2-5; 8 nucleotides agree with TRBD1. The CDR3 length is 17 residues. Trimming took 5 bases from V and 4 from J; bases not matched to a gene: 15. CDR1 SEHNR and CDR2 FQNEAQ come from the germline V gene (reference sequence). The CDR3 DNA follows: TGTGCCAGCAGCCCTCCCCCCGGGACAGGAGACGGAGAGACCCAGTACTTC. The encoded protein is CASSPPPGTGDGETQYF. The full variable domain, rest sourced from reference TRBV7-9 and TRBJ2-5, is DTGVSQNPRHKITKRGQNVTFRCDPISEHNRLYWYRQTLGQGPEFLTYFQNEAQLEKSRLLSDRFSAERPKGSFSTLEIQRTEQGDSAMYLCASSPPPGTGDGETQYFGPGTRLLVL.

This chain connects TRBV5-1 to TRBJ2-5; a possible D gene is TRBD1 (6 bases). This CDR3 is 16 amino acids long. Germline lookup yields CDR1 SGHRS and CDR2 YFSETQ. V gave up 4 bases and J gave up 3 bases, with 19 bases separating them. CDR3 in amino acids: CASSPSDRIREETQYF. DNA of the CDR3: TGCGCCAGCAGCCCCAGCGACAGGATTCGGGAAGAGACCCAGTACTTC. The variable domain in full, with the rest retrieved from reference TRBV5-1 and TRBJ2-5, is KAGVTQTPRYLIKTRGQQVTLSCSPISGHRSVSWYQQTPGQGLQFLFEYFSETQRNKGNFPGRFSGRQFSNSRSEMNVSTLELGDSALYLCASSPSDRIREETQYFGPGTRLLVL.

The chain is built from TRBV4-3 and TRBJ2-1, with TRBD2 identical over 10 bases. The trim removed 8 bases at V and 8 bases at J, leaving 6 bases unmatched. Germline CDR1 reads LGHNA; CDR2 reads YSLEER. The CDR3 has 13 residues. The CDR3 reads CASGSGGADEQFF. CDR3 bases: TGCGCCAGCGGGAGCGGGGGGGCCGATGAGCAGTTCTTC.

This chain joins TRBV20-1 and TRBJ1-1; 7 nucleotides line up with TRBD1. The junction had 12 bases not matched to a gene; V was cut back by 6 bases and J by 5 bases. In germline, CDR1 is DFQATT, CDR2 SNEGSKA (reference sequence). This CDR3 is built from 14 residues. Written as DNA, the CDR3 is TGCAGTGCGCGGGACAGCACAAGAAGGACTGAAGCTTTCTTT. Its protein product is CSARDSTRRTEAFF.

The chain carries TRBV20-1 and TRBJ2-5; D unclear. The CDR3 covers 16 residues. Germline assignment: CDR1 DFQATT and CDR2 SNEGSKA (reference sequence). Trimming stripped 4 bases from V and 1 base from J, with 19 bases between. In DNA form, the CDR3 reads TGCAGTGCTACAAGCAATAACCAGCAACTCCAAGAGACCCAGTACTTC. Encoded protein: CSATSNNQQLQETQYF.

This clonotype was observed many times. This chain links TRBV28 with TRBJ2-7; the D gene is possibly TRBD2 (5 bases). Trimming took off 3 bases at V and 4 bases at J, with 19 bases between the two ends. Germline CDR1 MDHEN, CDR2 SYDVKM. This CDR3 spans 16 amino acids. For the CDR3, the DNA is TGTGCCAGCAGTTTCCGAGCGGCGTCTTCCTTGTACGAGCAGTACTTC. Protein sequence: CASSFRAASSLYEQYF.

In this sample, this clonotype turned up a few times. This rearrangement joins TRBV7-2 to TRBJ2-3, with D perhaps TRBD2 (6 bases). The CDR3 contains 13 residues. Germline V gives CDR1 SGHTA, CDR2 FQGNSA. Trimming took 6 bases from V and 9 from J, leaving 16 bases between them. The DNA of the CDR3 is TGTGCCAGCAGACTTAACGGGGAGGAAACGCAGTATTTT. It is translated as CASRLNGEETQYF. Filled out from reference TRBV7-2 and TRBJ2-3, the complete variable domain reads GAGVSQSPSNKVTEKGKDVELRCDPISGHTALYWYRQSLGQGLEFLIYFQGNSAPDKSGLPSDRFSAERTGGSVSTLTIQRTQQEDSAVYLCASRLNGEETQYFGPGTRLTVL.

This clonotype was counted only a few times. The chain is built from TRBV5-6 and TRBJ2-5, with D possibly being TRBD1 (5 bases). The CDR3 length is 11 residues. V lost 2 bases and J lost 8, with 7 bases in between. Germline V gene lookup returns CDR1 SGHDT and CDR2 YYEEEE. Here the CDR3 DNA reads TGTGCCAGCAGCTTCGACAGTACCCAGTACTTC. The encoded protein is CASSFDSTQYF.

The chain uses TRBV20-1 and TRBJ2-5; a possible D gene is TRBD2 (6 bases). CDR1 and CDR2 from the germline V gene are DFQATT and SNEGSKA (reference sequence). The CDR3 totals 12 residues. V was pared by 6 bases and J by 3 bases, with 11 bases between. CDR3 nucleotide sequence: TGCAGTGCCAGGATAGCGGAAGAGACCCAGTACTTC. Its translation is CSARIAEETQYF.

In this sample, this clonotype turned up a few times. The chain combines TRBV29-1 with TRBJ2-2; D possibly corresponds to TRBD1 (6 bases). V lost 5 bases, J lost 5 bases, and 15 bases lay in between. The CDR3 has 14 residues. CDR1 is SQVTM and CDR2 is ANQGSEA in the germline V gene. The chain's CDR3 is CSVQGHPGTGELFF. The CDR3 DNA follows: TGCAGCGTTCAGGGACATCCGGGGACCGGGGAGCTGTTTTTT.

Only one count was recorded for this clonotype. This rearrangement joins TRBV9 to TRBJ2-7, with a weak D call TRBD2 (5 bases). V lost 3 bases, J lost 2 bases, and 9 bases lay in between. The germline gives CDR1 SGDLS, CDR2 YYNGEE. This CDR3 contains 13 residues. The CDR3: CASSGGRTYEQYF. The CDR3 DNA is TGTGCCAGCAGCGGAGGGAGAACCTACGAGCAGTACTTC.

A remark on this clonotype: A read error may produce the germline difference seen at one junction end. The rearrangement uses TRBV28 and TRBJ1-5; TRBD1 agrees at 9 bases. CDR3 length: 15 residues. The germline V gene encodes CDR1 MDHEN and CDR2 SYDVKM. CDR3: CASSPVGQGRQPPHF. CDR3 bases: TGTGCCAGCAGTCCGGTGGGACAGGGTCGTCAGCCCCCGCATTTT.

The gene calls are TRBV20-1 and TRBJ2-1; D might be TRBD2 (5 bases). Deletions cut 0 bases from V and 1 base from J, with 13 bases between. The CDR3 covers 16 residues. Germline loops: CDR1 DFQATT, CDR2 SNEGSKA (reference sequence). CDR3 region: CSARDADSLSYNEQFF. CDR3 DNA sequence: TGCAGTGCTAGAGATGCGGACTCCCTATCCTACAATGAGCAGTTCTTC.

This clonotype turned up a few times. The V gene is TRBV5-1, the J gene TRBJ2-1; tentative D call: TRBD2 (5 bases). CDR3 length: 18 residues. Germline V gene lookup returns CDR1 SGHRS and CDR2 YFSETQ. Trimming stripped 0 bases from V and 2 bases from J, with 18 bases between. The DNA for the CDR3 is TGCGCCAGCAGCTTGGATTCAGGACTCTCGAAGCCCTACAATGAGCAGTTCTTC. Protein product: CASSLDSGLSKPYNEQFF.

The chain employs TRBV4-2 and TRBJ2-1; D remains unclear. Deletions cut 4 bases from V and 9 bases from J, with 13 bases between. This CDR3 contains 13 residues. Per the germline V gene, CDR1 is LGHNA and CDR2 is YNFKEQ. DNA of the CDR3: TGTGCCAGCAGCCCGGACGTGGACGGTGAGCAGTTCTTC. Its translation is CASSPDVDGEQFF.

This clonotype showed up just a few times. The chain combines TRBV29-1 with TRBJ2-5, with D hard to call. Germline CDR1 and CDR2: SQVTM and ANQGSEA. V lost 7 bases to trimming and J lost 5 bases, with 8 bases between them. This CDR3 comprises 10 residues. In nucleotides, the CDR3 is TGCAGCGGGGGTATTGAGACCCAGTACTTC. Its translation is CSGGIETQYF. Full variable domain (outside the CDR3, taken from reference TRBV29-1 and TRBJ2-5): SAVISQKPSRDICQRGTSLTIQCQVDSQVTMMFWYRQQPGQSLTLIATANQGSEATYESGFVIDKFPISRPNLTFSTLTVSNMSPEDSSIYLCSGGIETQYFGPGTRLLVL.

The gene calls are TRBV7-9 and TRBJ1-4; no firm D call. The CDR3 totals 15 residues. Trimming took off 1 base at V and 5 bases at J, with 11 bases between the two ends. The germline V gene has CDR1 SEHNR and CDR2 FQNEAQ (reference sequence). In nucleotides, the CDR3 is TGTGCCAGCAGCTTAGATGGGAGATTCAATGAAAAACTGTTTTTT. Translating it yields CASSLDGRFNEKLFF.

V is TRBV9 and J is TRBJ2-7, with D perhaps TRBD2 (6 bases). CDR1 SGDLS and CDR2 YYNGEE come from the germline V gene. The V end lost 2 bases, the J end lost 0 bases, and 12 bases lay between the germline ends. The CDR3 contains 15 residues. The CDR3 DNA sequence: TGTGCCAGCAGCGTGGGGGGAAGGAGCTCCTACGAGCAGTACTTC. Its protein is CASSVGGRSSYEQYF.

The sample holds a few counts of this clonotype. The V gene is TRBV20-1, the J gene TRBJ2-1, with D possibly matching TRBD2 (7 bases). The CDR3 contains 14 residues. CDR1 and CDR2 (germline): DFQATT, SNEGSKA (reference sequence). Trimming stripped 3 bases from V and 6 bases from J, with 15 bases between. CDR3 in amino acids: CSARHVAGANEQFF. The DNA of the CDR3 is TGCAGTGCTAGGCACGTGGCGGGGGCCAATGAGCAGTTCTTC.

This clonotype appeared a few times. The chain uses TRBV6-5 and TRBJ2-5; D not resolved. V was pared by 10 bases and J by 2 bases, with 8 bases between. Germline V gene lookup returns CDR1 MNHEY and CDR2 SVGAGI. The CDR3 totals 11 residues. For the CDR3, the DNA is TGTGCCACCCGGTGGCAAGAGACCCAGTACTTC. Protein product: CATRWQETQYF.

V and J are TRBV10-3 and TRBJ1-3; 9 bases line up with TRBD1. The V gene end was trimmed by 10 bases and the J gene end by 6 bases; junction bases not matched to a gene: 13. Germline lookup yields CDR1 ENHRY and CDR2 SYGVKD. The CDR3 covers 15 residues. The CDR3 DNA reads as TGTGCCACCCAACTAACAGGGGGCGTGAAAAACACCATATATTTT. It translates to CATQLTGGVKNTIYF.

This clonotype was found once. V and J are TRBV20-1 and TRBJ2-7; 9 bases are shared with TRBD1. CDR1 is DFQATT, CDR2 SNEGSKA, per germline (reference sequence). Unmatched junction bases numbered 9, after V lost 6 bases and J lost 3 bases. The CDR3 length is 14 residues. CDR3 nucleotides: TGCAGTGCGACCCAACGGGACAGGGTCTACGAGCAGTACTTC. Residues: CSATQRDRVYEQYF.

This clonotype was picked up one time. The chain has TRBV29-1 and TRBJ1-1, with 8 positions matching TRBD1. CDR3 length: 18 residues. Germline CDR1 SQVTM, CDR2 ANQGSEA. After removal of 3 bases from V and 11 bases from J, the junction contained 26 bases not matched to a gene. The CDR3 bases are TGCAGCGTTGACCCGGCGGACTACCGACAGGGGCGCCGAAATGAGGCTTTCTTT. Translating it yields CSVDPADYRQGRRNEAFF.

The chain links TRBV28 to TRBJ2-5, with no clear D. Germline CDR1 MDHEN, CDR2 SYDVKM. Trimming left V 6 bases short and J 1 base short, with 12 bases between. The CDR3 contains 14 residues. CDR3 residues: CASRPGSTQETQYF. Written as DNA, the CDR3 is TGTGCCAGCAGGCCGGGCTCCACCCAAGAGACCCAGTACTTC.

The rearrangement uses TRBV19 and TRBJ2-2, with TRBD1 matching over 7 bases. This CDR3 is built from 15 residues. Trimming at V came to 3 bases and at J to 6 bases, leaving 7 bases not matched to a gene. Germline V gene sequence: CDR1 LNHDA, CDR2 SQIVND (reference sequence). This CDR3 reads CASSMTGYGAGELFF. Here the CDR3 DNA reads TGTGCCAGTAGTATGACAGGGTATGGCGCCGGGGAGCTGTTTTTT.

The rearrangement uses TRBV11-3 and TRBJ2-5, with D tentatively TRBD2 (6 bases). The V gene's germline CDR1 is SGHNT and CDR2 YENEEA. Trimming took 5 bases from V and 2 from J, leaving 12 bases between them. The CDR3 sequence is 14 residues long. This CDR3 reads CASSVSGIQETQYF. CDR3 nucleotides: TGTGCCAGCAGCGTTAGCGGAATACAAGAGACCCAGTACTTC.